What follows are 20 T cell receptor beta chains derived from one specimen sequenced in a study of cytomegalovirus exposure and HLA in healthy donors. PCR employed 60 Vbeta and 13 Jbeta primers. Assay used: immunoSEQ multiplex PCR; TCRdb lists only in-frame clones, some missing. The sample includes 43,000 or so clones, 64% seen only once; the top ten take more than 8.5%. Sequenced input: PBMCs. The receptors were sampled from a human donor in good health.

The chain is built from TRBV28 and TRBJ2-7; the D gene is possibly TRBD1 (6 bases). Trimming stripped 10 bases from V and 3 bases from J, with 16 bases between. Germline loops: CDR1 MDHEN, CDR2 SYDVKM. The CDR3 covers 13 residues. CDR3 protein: CATTGGYLYEQYF. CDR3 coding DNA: TGTGCCACCACTGGGGGCTACCTCTACGAGCAGTACTTC.

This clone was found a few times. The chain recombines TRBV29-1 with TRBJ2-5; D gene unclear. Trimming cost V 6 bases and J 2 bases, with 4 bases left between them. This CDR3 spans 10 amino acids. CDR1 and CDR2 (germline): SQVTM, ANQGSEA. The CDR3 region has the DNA TGCAGCGTGAGACAAGAGACCCAGTACTTC. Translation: CSVRQETQYF.

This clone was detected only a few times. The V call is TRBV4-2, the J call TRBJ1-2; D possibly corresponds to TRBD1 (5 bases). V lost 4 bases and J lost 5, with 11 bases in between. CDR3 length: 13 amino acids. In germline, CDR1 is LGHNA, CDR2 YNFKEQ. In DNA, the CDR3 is TGTGCCAGCAGCCCTTCCCCAGGGTATGGCTACACCTTC. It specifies CASSPSPGYGYTF.

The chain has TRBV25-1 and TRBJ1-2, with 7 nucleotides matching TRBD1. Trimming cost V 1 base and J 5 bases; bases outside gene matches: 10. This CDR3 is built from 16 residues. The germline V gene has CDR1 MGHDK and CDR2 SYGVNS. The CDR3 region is CASSEFSRDSLYGYTF. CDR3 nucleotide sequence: TGTGCCAGCAGTGAATTCTCTCGGGACAGCCTTTATGGCTACACCTTC.

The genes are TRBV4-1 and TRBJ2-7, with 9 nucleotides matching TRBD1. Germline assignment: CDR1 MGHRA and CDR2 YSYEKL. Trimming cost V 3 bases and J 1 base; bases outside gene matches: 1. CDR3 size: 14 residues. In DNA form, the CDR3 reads TGCGCCAGCAGCCAGACAGGGGGGTCCTACGAGCAGTACTTC. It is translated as CASSQTGGSYEQYF.

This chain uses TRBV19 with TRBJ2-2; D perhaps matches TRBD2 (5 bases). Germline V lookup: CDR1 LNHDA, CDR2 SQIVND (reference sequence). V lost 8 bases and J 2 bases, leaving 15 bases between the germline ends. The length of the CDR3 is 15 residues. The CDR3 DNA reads TGTGCCAGTTTCCCAACCGGACTCAACACCGGGGAGCTGTTTTTT. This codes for CASFPTGLNTGELFF.

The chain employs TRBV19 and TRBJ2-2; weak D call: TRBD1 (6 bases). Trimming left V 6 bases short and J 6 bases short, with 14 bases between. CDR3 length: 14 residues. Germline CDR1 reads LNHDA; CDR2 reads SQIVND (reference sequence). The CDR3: CASRQGPGSGELFF. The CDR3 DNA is TGTGCCAGTAGGCAGGGGCCAGGCTCCGGGGAGCTGTTTTTT.

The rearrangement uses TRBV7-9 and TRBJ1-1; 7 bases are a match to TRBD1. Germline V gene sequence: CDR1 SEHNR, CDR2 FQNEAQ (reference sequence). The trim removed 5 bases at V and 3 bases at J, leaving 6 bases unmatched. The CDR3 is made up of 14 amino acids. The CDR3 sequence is CASSRGQRYTEAFF. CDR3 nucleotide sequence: TGTGCCAGCAGCAGGGGACAGCGCTACACTGAAGCTTTCTTT.

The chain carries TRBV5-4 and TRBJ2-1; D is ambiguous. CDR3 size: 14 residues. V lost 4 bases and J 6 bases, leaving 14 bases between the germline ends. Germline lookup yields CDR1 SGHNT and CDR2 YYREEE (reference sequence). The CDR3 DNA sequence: TGTGCCAGCAGCCTTCTCAGCGAAACCAATGAGCAGTTCTTC. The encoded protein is CASSLLSETNEQFF. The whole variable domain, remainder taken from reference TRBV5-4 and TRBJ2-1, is ETGVTQSPTHLIKTRGQQVTLRCSSQSGHNTVSWYQQALGQGPQFIFQYYREEENGRGNFPPRFSGLQFPNYSSELNVNALELDDSALYLCASSLLSETNEQFFGPGTRLTVL.

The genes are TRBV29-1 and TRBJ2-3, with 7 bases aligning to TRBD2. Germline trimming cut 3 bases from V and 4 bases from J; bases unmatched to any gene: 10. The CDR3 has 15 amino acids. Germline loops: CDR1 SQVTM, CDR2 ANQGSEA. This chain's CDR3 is CSVDSPGGGADTQYF. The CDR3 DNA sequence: TGCAGCGTTGACTCCCCGGGGGGTGGTGCAGATACGCAGTATTTT.

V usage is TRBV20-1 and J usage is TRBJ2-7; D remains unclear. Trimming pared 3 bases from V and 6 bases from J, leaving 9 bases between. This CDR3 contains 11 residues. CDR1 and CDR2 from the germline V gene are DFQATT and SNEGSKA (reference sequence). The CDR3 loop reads CSASSGSEQYF. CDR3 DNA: TGCAGTGCTAGCTCCGGGTCCGAGCAGTACTTC.

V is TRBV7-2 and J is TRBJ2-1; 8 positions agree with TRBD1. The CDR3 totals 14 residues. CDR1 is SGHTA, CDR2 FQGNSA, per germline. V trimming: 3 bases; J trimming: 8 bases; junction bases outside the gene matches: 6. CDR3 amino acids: CASSLDRVSDEQFF. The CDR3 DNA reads TGTGCCAGCAGCTTGGACAGGGTCTCGGATGAGCAGTTCTTC.

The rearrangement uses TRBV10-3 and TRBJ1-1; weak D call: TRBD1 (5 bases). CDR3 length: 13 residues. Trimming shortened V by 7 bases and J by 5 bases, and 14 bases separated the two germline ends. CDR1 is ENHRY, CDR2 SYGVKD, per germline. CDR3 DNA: TGTGCCATCAAGTTCGGGGGTAGGACTGAAGCTTTCTTT. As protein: CAIKFGGRTEAFF.

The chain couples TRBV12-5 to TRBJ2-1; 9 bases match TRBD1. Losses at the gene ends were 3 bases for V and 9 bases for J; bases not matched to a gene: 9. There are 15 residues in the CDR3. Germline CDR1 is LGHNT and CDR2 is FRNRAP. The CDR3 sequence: CASGLAGQGMGEQFF. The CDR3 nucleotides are TGTGCTAGTGGTTTAGCGGGACAGGGAATGGGTGAGCAGTTCTTC.

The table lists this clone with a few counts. CDR3 amino acids: CASSTVAANTEAFF. As DNA, the CDR3 is TGTGCCAGCAGTACAGTTGCAGCGAACACTGAAGCTTTCTTT. The chain has TRBV5-4 and TRBJ1-1; D gene ambiguous. The V end was cut by 5 bases, the J end by 1 base, with 12 bases between. The CDR3 is 14 amino acids. Germline-derived CDR1 and CDR2 are SGHNT and YYREEE (reference sequence).

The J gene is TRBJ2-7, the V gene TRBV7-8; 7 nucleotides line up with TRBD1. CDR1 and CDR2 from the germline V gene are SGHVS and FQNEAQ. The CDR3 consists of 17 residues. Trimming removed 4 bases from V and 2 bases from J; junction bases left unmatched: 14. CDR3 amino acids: CASSSPRQGPSTYEQYF. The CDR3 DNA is TGTGCCAGCAGCTCTCCCCGACAGGGTCCCTCCACCTACGAGCAGTACTTC.

CDR3: CASSLGQGRKRGAHNEQFF. CDR3 DNA: TGTGCCAGCAGCTTAGGCCAGGGGCGGAAGCGGGGGGCCCACAATGAGCAGTTCTTC. The chain couples TRBV11-2 to TRBJ2-1; TRBD2 matches 9 bases. The CDR3 is 19 amino acids. Germline V gene sequence: CDR1 SGHAT, CDR2 FQNNGV. The V segment lost 1 base and the J segment 5 bases; nucleotides outside the gene matches: 15.

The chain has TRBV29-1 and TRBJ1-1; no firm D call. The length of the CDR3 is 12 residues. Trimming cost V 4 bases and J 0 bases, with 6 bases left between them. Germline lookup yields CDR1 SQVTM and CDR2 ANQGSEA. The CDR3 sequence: CSVGHLNTEAFF. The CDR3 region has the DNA TGCAGCGTTGGACATTTGAACACTGAAGCTTTCTTT. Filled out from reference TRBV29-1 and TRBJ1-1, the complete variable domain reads SAVISQKPSRDICQRGTSLTIQCQVDSQVTMMFWYRQQPGQSLTLIATANQGSEATYESGFVIDKFPISRPNLTFSTLTVSNMSPEDSSIYLCSVGHLNTEAFFGQGTRLTVV.

The CDR3 bases are TGTGCCAGCGTAACGAGGGGAGGGGATACGCAGTATTTT. Protein sequence: CASVTRGGDTQYF. The rearrangement joins TRBV11-2 to TRBJ2-3; 7 bases align to TRBD2. V shed 8 bases and J 6 bases; nucleotides not matched to a gene: 8. Germline CDR1 and CDR2: SGHAT and FQNNGV. The CDR3 has 13 amino acids.

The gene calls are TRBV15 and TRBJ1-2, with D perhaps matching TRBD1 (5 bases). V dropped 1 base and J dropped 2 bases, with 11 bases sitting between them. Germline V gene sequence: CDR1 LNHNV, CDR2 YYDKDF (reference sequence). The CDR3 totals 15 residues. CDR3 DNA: TGTGCCACCAGCAGAGCGGGGGAGACGAACTATGGCTACACCTTC. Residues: CATSRAGETNYGYTF.